Sequencing of this T cell receptor beta chain was carried out in a study of blood T cell repertoires in COVID-19. Clones were read by immunoSEQ multiplex PCR, and TCRdb kept only the in-frame ones, dropping some. The sample has some 410,000 clones, roughly 90% seen once; the top ten hold 0.9% to 1%. The germline V gene has CDR1 SGHRS and CDR2 YFSETQ. The CDR3 extends over 15 amino acids. With 2 bases clipped from V and 9 bases from J, the junction kept 11 bases outside the gene matches. The TCR comes from a woman aged 30 to 39 with acute COVID-19. The source material was PBMCs or T cells enriched from blood (not recorded which). The V gene is TRBV5-1, the J gene TRBJ2-1; TRBD2 aligns across 7 bases. The CDR3 DNA sequence: TGCGCCAGCAGCTTCCGACTAGCAGGAGTCAGTGAGCAGTTCTTC. Its protein product is CASSFRLAGVSEQFF.